This section outlines one T cell receptor (beta chain) sequence together with its context. Its specificity is unknown. RNA amounts of about 0.5 to 1 ug underwent reverse transcription with random hexamers. Across 54 Vbeta and 13 Jbeta, TCR beta CDR3 was amplified with immunoSEQ multiplex PCR. MiXCR was run by TCRdb on the immunoSEQ multiplex PCR reads, yielding one entry per CDR3 protein. The sample shows around 200,000 distinct CDR3 sequences, roughly 94% of them seen only once. This entry is derived from a study of CD8 T cells in Susac syndrome. General observations from the study: In its TCR sequencing and HLA analysis, the study acknowledged that the number of individuals was relatively small.

Germline CDR1 is SGHTA and CDR2 is FQGNSA. CDR3 size: 15 residues. V was clipped by 5 bases and J by 1 base; unmatched bases: 5. This receptor was obtained from a human donor in good health. This chain connects TRBV7-2 to TRBJ2-5; 9 bases map to TRBD2. The sample comprised CD4+ T cells from PBMCs. CDR3 loop: CASSAQTSGQETQYF. For the CDR3, the DNA is TGTGCCAGCAGCGCCCAGACTAGCGGCCAAGAGACCCAGTACTTC.